The entry that follows covers one T cell receptor beta chain sequence. Its antigen is undetermined. V was shortened by 2 bases and J by 2 bases, with 9 bases between the two germline ends. Germline loops: CDR1 SEHNR, CDR2 FQNEAQ (reference sequence). This CDR3 has 14 amino acids. This specimen comes from a study of post-analysis software for immune sequencing data. In the study overall: The disease courses covered relapsing-remitting, secondary progressive and progressive-relapsing multiple sclerosis.

Study-wide findings and caveats: Same-batch samples co-clustered strongly by F measure. Patients had higher frequencies than controls of about 5 TRBV segments, including TRBV5-6, TRBV5-1 and TRBV20-1. Relative to controls, patients with multiple sclerosis showed significantly lower normalized Chao1 diversity.

Prepared TCR beta cDNA libraries contained unique molecular identifiers. Input of roughly 1 to 11 million T cells yielded 500,000 to 650,000 cDNA molecules. TCRdb re-derived calls from the PCR reads in MiXCR, one entry per CDR3 protein. The table lists 430,000 or so distinct CDR3 sequences, 30% to 45% of them singletons. The gene calls are TRBV7-9 and TRBJ1-1; D is unclear. The specimen sequenced was blood. The TCR sequence derives from a girl aged 2 to 10 with multiple sclerosis. The CDR3 loop is CASSLSQTNTEAFF. The CDR3 nucleotides read TGTGCCAGCAGCTTAAGCCAGACCAACACTGAAGCTTTCTTT.